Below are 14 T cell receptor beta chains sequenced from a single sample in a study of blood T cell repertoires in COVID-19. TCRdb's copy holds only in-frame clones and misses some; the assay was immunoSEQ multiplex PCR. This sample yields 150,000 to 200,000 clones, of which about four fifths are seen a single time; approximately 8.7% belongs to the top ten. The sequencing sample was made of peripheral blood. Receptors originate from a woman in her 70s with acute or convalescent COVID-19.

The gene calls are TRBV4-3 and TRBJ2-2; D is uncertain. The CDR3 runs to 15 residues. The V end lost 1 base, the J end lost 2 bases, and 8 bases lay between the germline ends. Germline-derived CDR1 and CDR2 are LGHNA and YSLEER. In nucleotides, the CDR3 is TGCGCCAGCAGCCAAGCTCAGGCTAACACCGGGGAGCTGTTTTTT. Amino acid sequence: CASSQAQANTGELFF.

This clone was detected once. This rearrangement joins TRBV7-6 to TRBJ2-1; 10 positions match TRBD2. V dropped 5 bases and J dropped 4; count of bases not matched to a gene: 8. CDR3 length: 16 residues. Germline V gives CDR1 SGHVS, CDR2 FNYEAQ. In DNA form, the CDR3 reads TGTGCCAGCAGCGCCTTACTAGCGGGAACATACAATGAGCAGTTCTTC. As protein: CASSALLAGTYNEQFF.

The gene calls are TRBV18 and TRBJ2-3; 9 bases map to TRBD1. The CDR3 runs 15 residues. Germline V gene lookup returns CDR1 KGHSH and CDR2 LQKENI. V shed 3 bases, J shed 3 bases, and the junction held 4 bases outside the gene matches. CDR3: CASSPRDRVTDTQYF. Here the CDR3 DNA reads TGTGCCAGCTCACCTCGGGACAGGGTAACAGATACGCAGTATTTT.

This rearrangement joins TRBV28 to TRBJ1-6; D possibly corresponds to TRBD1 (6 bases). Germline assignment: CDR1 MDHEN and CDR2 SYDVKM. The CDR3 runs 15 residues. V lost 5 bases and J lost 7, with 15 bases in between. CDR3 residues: CASSPSDRRNSPLHF. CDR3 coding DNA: TGTGCCAGCAGTCCCTCTGACAGGAGGAATTCACCCCTCCACTTT.

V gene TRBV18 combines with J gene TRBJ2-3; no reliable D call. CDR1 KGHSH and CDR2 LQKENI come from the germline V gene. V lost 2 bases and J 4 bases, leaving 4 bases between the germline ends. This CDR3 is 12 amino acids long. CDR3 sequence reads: CASSPAADTQYF. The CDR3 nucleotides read TGTGCCAGCTCACCAGCGGCAGATACGCAGTATTTT.

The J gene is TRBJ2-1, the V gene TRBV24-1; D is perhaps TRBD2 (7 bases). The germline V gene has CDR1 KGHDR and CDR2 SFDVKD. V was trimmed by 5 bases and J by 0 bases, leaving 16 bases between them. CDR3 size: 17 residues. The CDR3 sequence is CATSAWRGGSSYNEQFF. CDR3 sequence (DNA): TGTGCCACCAGTGCCTGGAGGGGGGGGAGCTCCTACAATGAGCAGTTCTTC.

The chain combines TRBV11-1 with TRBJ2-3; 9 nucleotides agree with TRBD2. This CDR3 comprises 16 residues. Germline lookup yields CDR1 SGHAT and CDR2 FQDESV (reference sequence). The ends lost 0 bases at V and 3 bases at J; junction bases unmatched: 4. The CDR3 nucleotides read TGTGCCAGCAGCTTAGCTGGCGGGGGGGCGACAGATACGCAGTATTTT. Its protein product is CASSLAGGGATDTQYF.

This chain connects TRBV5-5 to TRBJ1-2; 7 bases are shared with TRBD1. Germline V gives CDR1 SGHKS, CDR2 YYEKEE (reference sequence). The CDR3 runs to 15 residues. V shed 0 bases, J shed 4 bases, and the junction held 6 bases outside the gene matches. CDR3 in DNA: TGTGCCAGCAGCTTGGAAGGGGGCCTTAGCTATGGCTACACCTTC. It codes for CASSLEGGLSYGYTF.

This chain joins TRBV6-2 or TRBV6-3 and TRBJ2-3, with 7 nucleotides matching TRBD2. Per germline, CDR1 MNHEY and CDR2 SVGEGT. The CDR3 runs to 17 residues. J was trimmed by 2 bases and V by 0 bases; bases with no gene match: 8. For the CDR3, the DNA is TGTGCCAGCAGTTACTCGGTCCTAGCGGACCCCACAGATACGCAGTATTTT. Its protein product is CASSYSVLADPTDTQYF.

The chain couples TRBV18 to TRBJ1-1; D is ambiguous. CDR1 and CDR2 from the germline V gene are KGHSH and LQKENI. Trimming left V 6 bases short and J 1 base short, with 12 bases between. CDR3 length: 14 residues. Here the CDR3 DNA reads TGTGCCAGCTCGCCCGTAATCGGGAACACTGAAGCTTTCTTT. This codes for CASSPVIGNTEAFF.

The CDR3 region is CASTPDRAIGGYTF. CDR3 DNA: TGTGCCAGCACCCCAGACAGAGCTATTGGTGGCTACACCTTC. The chain is built from TRBV6-5 and TRBJ1-2, with D possibly TRBD1 on 5 matching bases. The CDR3 extends over 14 amino acids. Germline values: CDR1 MNHEY, CDR2 SVGAGI. V was pared by 7 bases and J by 7 bases, with 19 bases between.

For the CDR3, the DNA is TGTGCCAGCAGCACAGTCGCCTACGAGCAGTACTTC. Translation gives CASSTVAYEQYF. The chain couples TRBV3-1 (or the pseudogene TRBV3-2) to TRBJ2-7; D not certain. CDR3 size: 12 residues. Trimming removed 5 bases from V and 2 bases from J, with 7 bases in between. Germline V gives CDR1 LGHDT, CDR2 YNNKEL (reference sequence).

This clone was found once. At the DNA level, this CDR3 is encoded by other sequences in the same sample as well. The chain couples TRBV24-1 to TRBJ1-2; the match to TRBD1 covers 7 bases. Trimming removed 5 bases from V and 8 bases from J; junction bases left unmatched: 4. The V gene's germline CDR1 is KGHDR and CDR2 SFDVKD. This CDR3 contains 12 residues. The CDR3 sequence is CATSGQGYGYTF. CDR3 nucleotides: TGTGCCACCAGTGGACAGGGATACGGCTACACCTTC.

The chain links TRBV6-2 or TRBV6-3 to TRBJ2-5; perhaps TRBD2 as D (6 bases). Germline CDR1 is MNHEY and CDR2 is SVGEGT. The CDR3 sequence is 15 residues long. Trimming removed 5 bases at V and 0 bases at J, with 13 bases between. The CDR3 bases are TGTGCCAGCAGTCGAGCGGGCGTGTACCAAGAGACCCAGTACTTC. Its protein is CASSRAGVYQETQYF.